This TCR beta chain derives from a study of T cell responses to AZD1222 COVID-19 vaccine. The CDR3 totals 14 residues. Per germline, CDR1 SGHRS and CDR2 YFSETQ. The J segment lost 5 bases and the V segment lost 9 bases, leaving 11 bases of the junction unmatched. Sequencing was performed with immunoSEQ multiplex PCR; in TCRdb, only in-frame clones are kept and a portion is missing. In the table there are some 190,000 clones, roughly 88% of which are singletons. This chain uses TRBV5-1 with TRBJ2-5; 9 bases fit TRBD2. The source was peripheral blood, collected on day 0 of AZD1222 vaccination. The clonotype was recovered from an adult in good health. The chain's CDR3 is CATATGSGRETQYF. CDR3 nucleotide sequence: TGCGCCACCGCAACGGGGAGCGGGAGGGAGACCCAGTACTTC.